This T cell receptor beta chain was recorded in a study of blood T cell repertoires in COVID-19. Study at large: Sites in the United States, Italy and Spain provided acute and convalescent COVID-19 samples. Sources were T cells, B-cell-depleted T cells, or PBMCs; the material itself was cDNA or gDNA.

Germline values: CDR1 SGHAT, CDR2 FQNNGV. The CDR3 has 14 amino acids. Between the trimmed V and J ends, which lost 5 bases and 4 bases, there was a span of 12 bases. As handled by the study authors: Scientists estimated how many nucleated cells there were by amplifying reference gene primers. Method: immunoSEQ multiplex PCR; TCRdb's copy keeps in-frame clones and lacks some. V, J and clone size were drawn from that table, and D and trimming were deduced from the DNA. The data show 300,000 to 450,000 clones, 70% to 85% seen once. This chain uses TRBV11-2 with TRBJ2-1; D is perhaps TRBD2 (7 bases). Sequences were obtained from peripheral blood. The receptor was derived from a human donor with acute or convalescent COVID-19. The donor label of this sample is uncertain. The CDR3 DNA reads as TGTGCCAGCAGCCCCGGGGGGCTTTACAATGAGCAGTTCTTC. This sequence encodes CASSPGGLYNEQFF.